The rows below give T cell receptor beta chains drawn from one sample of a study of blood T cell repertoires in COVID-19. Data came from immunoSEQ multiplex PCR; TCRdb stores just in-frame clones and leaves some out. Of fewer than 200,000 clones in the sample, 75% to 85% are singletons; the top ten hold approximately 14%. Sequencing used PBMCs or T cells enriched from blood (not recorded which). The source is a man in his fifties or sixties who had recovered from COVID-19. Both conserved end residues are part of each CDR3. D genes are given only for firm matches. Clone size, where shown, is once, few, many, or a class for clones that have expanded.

CDR3: CASSEGTAADTQYF
DNA: TGTGCCAGCAGTGAGGGGACAGCAGCAGATACGCAGTATTTT
D: TRBD1
V: TRBV6-4
size: NA
J: TRBJ2-3

CDR3: CASSVSGAGNEQFF
DNA: TGCGCCAGCAGTGTAAGCGGGGCGGGAAATGAGCAGTTCTTC
D: TRBD2
V: TRBV10-1
size: NA
J: TRBJ2-1

CDR3: CASRKSGTGFDPSSYNYGYTF
DNA: TGTGCCAGCAGAAAGAGTGGGACAGGCTTCGATCCATCCTCTTATAACTATGGCTACACCTTC
D: TRBD1
V: TRBV27
size: NA
J: TRBJ1-2

CDR3: CASSLTVNTEAFF
DNA: TGTGCCAGCAGTCTGACTGTGAACACTGAAGCTTTCTTT
D: NA
V: TRBV6-5
size: NA
J: TRBJ1-1

CDR3: CASRQGGGFDEQFF
DNA: TGCGCCAGCCGACAGGGCGGGGGGTTCGATGAGCAGTTCTTC
D: NA
V: TRBV5-1
size: once
J: TRBJ2-1

CDR3: CASSFSAGWRRNTGELFF
DNA: TGTGCCAGCAGCTTCTCGGCTGGGTGGCGGCGGAACACCGGGGAGCTGTTTTTT
D: NA
V: TRBV5-8
size: NA
J: TRBJ2-2

CDR3: CASSFGDRAYEQYF
DNA: TGTGCCAGCAGCTTTGGGGACAGGGCCTACGAGCAGTACTTC
D: TRBD1
V: TRBV5-4
size: once
J: TRBJ2-7

CDR3: CASTRGGDQPQHF
DNA: TGTGCCAGCACACGGGGTGGGGATCAGCCCCAGCATTTT
D: NA
V: TRBV6-1
size: NA
J: TRBJ1-5

CDR3: CASSSRGGTADEQFF
DNA: TGTGCCAGCAGCTCCCGGGGGGGCACCGCGGATGAGCAGTTCTTC
D: TRBD2
V: TRBV11-2
size: NA
J: TRBJ2-1

CDR3: CASSAGGHEQYF
DNA: TGTGCCAGCAGTGCGGGGGGCCACGAGCAGTACTTC
D: TRBD2
V: TRBV7-6
size: NA
J: TRBJ2-7

CDR3: CASSQEGMRLAINQETQYF
DNA: TGCGCCAGCAGCCAAGAGGGGATGAGACTAGCAATAAACCAAGAGACCCAGTACTTC
D: TRBD2
V: TRBV4-1
size: NA
J: TRBJ2-5

CDR3: CASSLRQGPTEAFF
DNA: TGTGCCAGCAGCTTAAGACAGGGGCCCACTGAAGCTTTCTTT
D: TRBD1
V: TRBV5-5
size: NA
J: TRBJ1-1

CDR3: CASSIEGLMNTEAFF
DNA: TGCGCCAGCAGCATTGAGGGTCTGATGAACACTGAAGCTTTCTTT
D: NA
V: TRBV5-1
size: NA
J: TRBJ1-1

CDR3: CASSLGYSPVEAFF
DNA: TGTGCCAGCAGCTTAGGGTACAGCCCTGTGGAAGCTTTCTTT
D: NA
V: TRBV11-1
size: once
J: TRBJ1-1

CDR3: CASSPTGTGNGYTF
DNA: TGTGCCAGCAGTCCCACCGGGACAGGGAATGGCTACACCTTC
D: TRBD1
V: TRBV6-4
size: NA
J: TRBJ1-2

CDR3: CASSGTDYNEQFF
DNA: TGTGCCAGCAGTGGGACAGACTACAATGAGCAGTTCTTC
D: TRBD1
V: TRBV28
size: medium-sized
J: TRBJ2-1

CDR3: CASSLDRAPRETQYF
DNA: TGTGCCAGCAGCTTAGACAGAGCACCCAGAGAGACCCAGTACTTC
D: NA
V: TRBV7-9
size: NA
J: TRBJ2-5

CDR3: CASTRTGGTEAFF
DNA: TGTGCCAGCACCCGGACAGGGGGCACTGAAGCTTTCTTT
D: TRBD1
V: TRBV3-1/TRBV3-2
size: NA
J: TRBJ1-1

CDR3: CASSTRDTLNNEQFF
DNA: TGTGCCAGCAGCACACGGGACACCCTAAACAATGAGCAGTTCTTC
D: NA
V: TRBV21-1
size: NA
J: TRBJ2-1

CDR3: CASSETVSSYNEQFF
DNA: TGTGCCAGCAGTGAAACGGTGAGCTCCTACAATGAGCAGTTCTTC
D: NA
V: TRBV2
size: NA
J: TRBJ2-1

CDR3: CASSPRTGASYEQYF
DNA: TGTGCCAGCAGCCCAAGGACAGGCGCTTCCTACGAGCAGTACTTC
D: TRBD1
V: TRBV3-1/TRBV3-2
size: NA
J: TRBJ2-7